This TCR beta chain was documented in a study of Graves' ophthalmopathy and Graves' hyperthyroidism. Points from the study as a whole: At 70.59% sensitivity and 72.22% specificity, the model predicted progression of the ophthalmopathy. A roughly 83% specificity and 87.88% sensitivity were achieved by a 13-signature model that separated ophthalmopathy from stable hyperthyroidism. Most clonotypes expanded in thyroid above 0.001 frequency were present in blood too.

The PBMCs used were ones drawn from 10 ml of fresh peripheral blood. Turning to this clonotype: Antigen: not known.

Transcripts of RNA were the source for amplifying TCR beta CDR3 regions. Second-round multiplex PCR followed a first-round RT-PCR using HTBI primers. TCRdb reprocessed the multiplex PCR reads via MiXCR and lists one record per CDR3 protein. Of under 800,000 distinct CDR3 sequences listed, 20% to 25% are singletons. Trimming shortened V by 0 bases and J by 11 bases, and 13 bases separated the two germline ends. The CDR3 runs to 12 residues. The germline gives CDR1 DFQATT, CDR2 SNEGSKA (reference sequence). The receptor's source is a woman under 30 with stable Graves' hyperthyroidism. Some clones in this sample may be carry-over from other donors' samples. Sequences were obtained from peripheral blood. The chain is built from TRBV20-1 and TRBJ1-1; no clear D gene. The CDR3 DNA reads TGCAGTGCTAGAGATCCCCCAGTTGATGCTTTCTTT. This translates into CSARDPPVDAFF.